The 13 T cell receptor beta chains below all came from one sample that was sequenced in a study of molecular identifiers for immune sequencing clone quantification (dated by TCRdb to between 2017 and 2018). The receptor library was made with PCR. Sequencing instrument: Illumina HiSeq 4000. TCRdb reprocessed the public reads (quality trimming at Q25 with fastp, clone calling with MiXCR) and kept in-frame beta chains. Entries that share a CDR3 protein sequence are merged under the most common genes and DNA. Here the sample has over 600,000 distinct CDR3 sequences; 20% occur a single time. In total, the top ten clones hold about 0.9% of the sample. Sequencing used naive CD8+ T cells from blood, with Jurkat cell RNA spiked in. The cell subset or site tag for this specimen amounts to: FACS-sorted CD8+CD4-CCR7+CD45RA+ naive T cells. These receptors were taken from a human donor in good health. Some libraries in this study had Jurkat cell RNA spiked in.

This chain links TRBV5-8 with TRBJ2-5; D not resolved. CDR1 and CDR2 from the germline V gene are SGHTS and YDEGEE. The CDR3 sequence is 16 residues long. V lost 4 bases to trimming and J lost 4 bases, with 20 bases between them. Here the CDR3 reads CASSLRAPRFGETQYF. The DNA of the CDR3 is TGTGCCAGCAGCCTCCGGGCCCCTAGGTTCGGAGAGACCCAGTACTTC.

In this sample, this clonotype turned up many times. This chain connects TRBV7-6 to TRBJ2-1; D may be TRBD2 (5 bases). Looked up from germline, CDR1 is SGHVS and CDR2 is FNYEAQ. V was clipped by 3 bases and J by 4 bases, with 16 bases between them. This CDR3 is 16 amino acids long. CDR3 in amino acids: CASSFAGVPLYNEQFF. The CDR3 DNA reads as TGTGCCAGCAGCTTTGCCGGGGTTCCTCTTTACAATGAGCAGTTCTTC.

This clonotype was detected many times. The chain is built from TRBV4-3 and TRBJ1-1; D remains unclear. The germline V gene encodes CDR1 LGHNA and CDR2 YSLEER. V was cut by 1 base and J by 8 bases, with 14 bases left in between. The CDR3 contains 14 residues. CDR3 protein: CASSQGVSGPEAFF. The CDR3 DNA reads TGCGCCAGCAGCCAAGGAGTCAGTGGACCCGAAGCTTTCTTT.

At least ten counts were recorded for this clonotype. The chain links TRBV6-6 to TRBJ2-3; 8 bases fit TRBD2. Germline-derived CDR1 and CDR2 are MNHNY and SVGAGI (reference sequence). The length of the CDR3 is 15 residues. The J segment lost 5 bases and the V segment lost 6 bases, leaving 10 bases of the junction unmatched. Here the CDR3 reads CASSPTSGTGDTQYF. Here the CDR3 DNA reads TGTGCCAGCAGCCCTACTAGCGGCACGGGAGATACGCAGTATTTT.

The sample holds one count of this clonotype. Just one base apart from a much larger clone, this may be a read error. This CDR3 is CASSQIRGRSTEAFF. The CDR3 coding sequence is TGTGCCAGCAGCCAAATAAGGGGGCGCAGCACTGAAGCTTTCTTT. The genes are TRBV14 and TRBJ1-1; 7 positions agree with TRBD1. The germline V gene has CDR1 SGHDN and CDR2 FVKESK. This CDR3 region has 15 residues. V shed 2 bases, J shed 4 bases, and the junction held 7 bases outside the gene matches.

This clonotype was recorded at least ten times. The CDR3 bases are TGCAGTGCTACCGGACAGGGACTAGCCAAAAACATTCAGTACTTC. It is translated as CSATGQGLAKNIQYF. The chain combines TRBV20-1 with TRBJ2-4; the match to TRBD1 covers 8 bases. The ends lost 4 bases at V and 0 bases at J; junction bases unmatched: 5. CDR1 is DFQATT and CDR2 is SNEGSKA in the germline V gene (reference sequence). This CDR3 has 15 amino acids.

V and J are TRBV3-1 and TRBJ2-7; 13 bases are shared with TRBD2. V lost 5 bases to trimming and J lost 7 bases; unmatched junction nucleotides: 14. The CDR3 sequence is 17 residues long. The germline V gene encodes CDR1 LGHDT and CDR2 YNNKEL (reference sequence). This CDR3 reads CASSSPAGLAGVQEQYF. CDR3 coding DNA: TGTGCCAGCAGCTCACCCGCCGGACTAGCGGGAGTGCAAGAGCAGTACTTC.

To note about this clonotype: Just one base apart from a much larger clone, this may be a read error. V usage is TRBV12-3 or TRBV12-4 and J usage is TRBJ2-7, with D possibly called TRBD1 or TRBD2 (5 bases each). The CDR3 consists of 17 residues. Between the trimmed V and J ends, which lost 5 bases and 2 bases, there was a span of 22 bases. The CDR3 is CASSAPPGRELPYEQYF. The CDR3 nucleotides are TGTGCCAGCAGTGCCCCCCCGGGGCGCGAACTCCCCTACGAGCAGTACTTC.

This clonotype appeared many times. This chain uses TRBV7-9 with TRBJ1-1; no clear D gene. This CDR3 has 13 amino acids. Trimming removed 0 bases from V and 5 bases from J, with 7 bases in between. Looked up from germline, CDR1 is SEHNR and CDR2 is FQNEAQ (reference sequence). The DNA for the CDR3 is TGTGCCAGCAGCTTAGCGCCCGGTACTGAAGCTTTCTTT. This gives the protein CASSLAPGTEAFF.

This clonotype was observed at least ten times. The gene calls are TRBV12-3 or TRBV12-4 and TRBJ2-1; D might be TRBD1 (5 bases). Trimming removed 3 bases at V and 4 bases at J, with 10 bases between. CDR3 length: 14 residues. The CDR3 DNA reads TGTGCCAGCAGTTTCCAGGGTCTTTACAATGAGCAGTTCTTC. Its protein product is CASSFQGLYNEQFF.

Regarding this clonotype: A much larger clone lies a single base off, so this may be a read error. V is TRBV7-8 and J is TRBJ1-1, with D perhaps matching TRBD1 (5 bases). Per the germline V gene, CDR1 is SGHVS and CDR2 is FQNEAQ. The CDR3 contains 14 residues. The CDR3 DNA follows: TGTGTCAGCAGCTTAGTTGCAGGGCAGTCTGAAGCTTTCTTT. As protein: CVSSLVAGQSEAFF.

In regard to this clonotype: One base away lies a much larger clone, so this may be a sequencing read error. The rearrangement links TRBV5-1 to TRBJ2-3; D may match TRBD1 or TRBD2 (5 bases each). Per the germline V gene, CDR1 is SGHRS and CDR2 is YFSETQ. The CDR3 length is 16 residues. V dropped 1 base and J dropped 2 bases, with 14 bases sitting between them. The CDR3 sequence is CASSLQSWGNTDTQYF. The CDR3 DNA sequence: TGCGCCAGCAGCTTGCAAAGCTGGGGGAACACAGATACGCAGTATTTT.

Points on this clonotype: As the CDR3 is not closed by the conserved phenylalanine or tryptophan, this likely results from a read error. V gene TRBV6-2 or TRBV6-3 combines with J gene TRBJ2-3, with TRBD2 matching 8 bases. The CDR3 consists of 17 residues. Germline loops: CDR1 MNHEY, CDR2 SVGEGT. Trimming removed 0 bases from V and 2 bases from J; junction bases left unmatched: 7. The chain's CDR3 is CASSYSTSERSTDTQYS. CDR3 nucleotide sequence: TGTGCCAGCAGTTACTCGACTAGCGAGAGATCCACAGATACGCAGTATTCT.